Reported below is one T cell receptor beta chain. This record belongs to a study of blood T cell repertoires in COVID-19. Trimming took 3 bases from V and 0 from J, leaving 6 bases between them. CDR3 length: 14 residues. Germline loops: CDR1 MDHEN, CDR2 SYDVKM. Here immunoSEQ multiplex PCR was the method, and the copy in TCRdb shows in-frame clones only, minus some. The sample shows some 15,000 clones, less than 90% of them seen only once. The rearrangement joins TRBV28 to TRBJ1-5; D is uncertain. Sequenced input: peripheral blood. This TCR came from a woman aged 70-85 years in a cohort sampled during active or convalescent COVID-19. CDR3 protein: CASSFSSSNQPQHF. Written as DNA, the CDR3 is TGTGCCAGCAGTTTTTCGTCTAGCAATCAGCCCCAGCATTTT.